A single sample gave rise to the 4 T cell receptor beta chains below, sequenced in a study of siplizumab effects on memory and regulatory T cells. Repertoires were generated with immunoSEQ multiplex PCR, while TCRdb's copy carries only in-frame clones and drops some. The sample has tens of thousands of clones, 95% to 98% seen once. Material: naive CD4+ T cells sorted from blood. The receptors shown here come from a human donor in good health.

This clone has just one count. This sequence joins TRBV18 and TRBJ1-4; 8 nucleotides line up with TRBD1. Germline lookup yields CDR1 KGHSH and CDR2 LQKENI. J gave up 7 bases and V 6 bases, and 10 bases lay outside the gene matches. The CDR3 extends over 15 amino acids. The CDR3 DNA reads TGTGCCAGCTCTTCGGACAGGGTGGCGATTGAAAAACTGTTTTTT. Translating it yields CASSSDRVAIEKLFF.

The chain couples TRBV9 to TRBJ2-3; 9 bases line up with TRBD2. J gave up 2 bases and V 0 bases, and 10 bases lay outside the gene matches. The CDR3 sequence is 18 residues long. Looked up from germline, CDR1 is SGDLS and CDR2 is YYNGEE. For the CDR3, the DNA is TGTGCCAGCAGCGTAGCTACATCTAGCGGGACTTTCACAGATACGCAGTATTTT. Protein product: CASSVATSSGTFTDTQYF.

This rearrangement joins TRBV12-2 to TRBJ2-2; the DNA was not compared with TRBD2, the D call given in the table. TRBV12-2 is designated a pseudogene. The CDR3 runs to 14 residues. The CDR3 DNA reads TGTGCAAGTCGGCGGGACTTAAACACCGGGGAGCTGTTTTTT. This translates into CASRRDLNTGELFF.

V and J are TRBV30 and TRBJ1-6; 9 nucleotides align to TRBD1. This CDR3 contains 13 residues. The germline CDR1 and CDR2 sequences are GTSNPN and SVGIG (reference sequence). Unmatched junction bases numbered 0, after V lost 8 bases and J lost 1 base. The CDR3: CAGQGSYNSPLHF. CDR3 DNA sequence: TGTGCCGGACAGGGGTCCTATAATTCACCCCTCCACTTT.